This T cell receptor beta chain came from a study of OX40 agonist ivuxolimab in advanced cancers. Whole-study context: Previous treatment with anti-PD-1, anti-PD-L1 or anti-CTLA-4 therapy was allowed; more than 35% had received some.

Libraries were prepared by immunoSEQ multiplex PCR; TCRdb keeps only in-frame clonotypes and omits some of them. The top ten hold around 0.81% of the sample, which has about 130,000 clones, just under 95% seen once. The V end lost 4 bases, the J end lost 1 base, and 7 bases lay between the germline ends. Germline loops: CDR1 KGHSH, CDR2 LQKENI. The CDR3 covers 13 residues. This clone has only a few counts. The material was CD4+ or CD8+ T cells sorted from blood, obtained in a trial of the OX40 agonist ivuxolimab. This chain links TRBV18 with TRBJ1-2; no firm D call. The clonotype comes from an adult with an advanced solid tumor such as melanoma, head and neck, liver or kidney cancer. The CDR3 nucleotides are TGTGCCAGCTCACAGGACGGTAACTATGGCTACACCTTC. This gives the protein CASSQDGNYGYTF.